This TCR beta chain was captured by sequencing in a study of OX40 agonist ivuxolimab in advanced cancers. Study-wide results and caveats: The antigen specificity of the peripheral T cells (those that were expanded) was not determined.

Remarks on this clone: Its antigen is not known.

The repertoire was sequenced with immunoSEQ multiplex PCR; TCRdb's copy has only in-frame clones and lacks some. The sample contains some 55,000 clones, approximately 90% of which appear only once. Germline V lookup: CDR1 SGHTA, CDR2 FQGTGA. The CDR3 consists of 15 residues. The V end was cut by 2 bases, the J end by 0 bases, with 10 bases between. The source of this sequence is an adult with an advanced solid tumor such as melanoma, head and neck, liver or kidney cancer. The input for sequencing was CD4+ or CD8+ T cells sorted from blood, taken in a trial of the OX40 agonist ivuxolimab. The rearrangement links TRBV7-3 to TRBJ2-5; D remains ambiguous. DNA of the CDR3: TGTGCCAGCAGCTTACGGCCAGCCAACCAAGAGACCCAGTACTTC. Translating it yields CASSLRPANQETQYF.